The next 12 T cell receptor beta chains were all read from a single sample in a study of blood T cell repertoires in COVID-19 (dated by TCRdb to the early 2020s). The library was produced with the immunoSEQ multiplex PCR assay. In TCRdb, the immuneACCESS table is reduced to in-frame sequences with V and J assigned. These tables do not hold every clone; where another copy was compared, an unresolved V gene accounts for under half, and the others remain unexplained. The sample includes 470,000 or so clones, with roughly 89% observed a single time. The top ten constitute around 4.5% of the sample. Sequencing used peripheral blood. The receptor source for this set is a woman in her 30s with acute or convalescent COVID-19.

The chain employs TRBV3-1 (or the pseudogene TRBV3-2) and TRBJ2-1; D not resolved. Looked up from germline, CDR1 is LGHDT and CDR2 is YNNKEL (reference sequence). Trimming shortened V by 4 bases and J by 0 bases, and 7 bases separated the two germline ends. The CDR3 loop spans 14 amino acids. The CDR3 DNA reads TGTGCCAGCAGCCCCCCCGGCTCCTACAATGAGCAGTTCTTC. It specifies CASSPPGSYNEQFF.

This chain links TRBV27 with TRBJ1-5; TRBD1 aligns across 9 bases. V trimming: 6 bases; J trimming: 7 bases; junction bases outside the gene matches: 10. The V gene's germline CDR1 is MNHEY and CDR2 SMNVEV (reference sequence). This CDR3 spans 15 amino acids. The CDR3, as DNA: TGTGCCAGCAGGCCCCCGGGACAGGGAAAGCAGCCCCAGCATTTT. Protein product: CASRPPGQGKQPQHF.

The chain joins TRBV4-1 to TRBJ2-5; 8 bases map to TRBD2. This CDR3 comprises 14 residues. The germline CDR1 and CDR2 sequences are MGHRA and YSYEKL. After removal of 4 bases from V and 2 bases from J, the junction contained 3 bases not matched to a gene. In DNA form, the CDR3 reads TGCGCCAGCAGCCCAGGGACTAGACAAGAGACCCAGTACTTC. As protein: CASSPGTRQETQYF.

The chain employs TRBV13 and TRBJ2-7, with 8 bases that match TRBD1. This CDR3 is 13 amino acids long. V trimming: 5 bases; J trimming: 1 base; junction bases outside the gene matches: 1. The germline gives CDR1 PRHDT, CDR2 FYEKMQ (reference sequence). The CDR3 spells CASSDRGSYEQYF. As DNA, the CDR3 is TGTGCCAGCAGCGACAGGGGATCCTACGAGCAGTACTTC. Full variable domain (outside the CDR3, taken from reference TRBV13 and TRBJ2-7): AAGVIQSPRHLIKEKRETATLKCYPIPRHDTVYWYQQGPGQDPQFLISFYEKMQSDKGSIPDRFSAQQFSDYHSELNMSSLELGDSALYFCASSDRGSYEQYFGPGTRLTVT.

The chain combines TRBV2 with TRBJ1-3; the D gene is possibly TRBD1 (6 bases). The V end lost 5 bases, the J end lost 1 base, and 9 bases lay between the germline ends. The CDR3 contains 14 residues. Per the germline V gene, CDR1 is SNHLY and CDR2 is FYNNEI. In DNA form, the CDR3 reads TGTGCCAGCAGTCTACAGGGTTCTGGAAACACCATATATTTT. Protein: CASSLQGSGNTIYF.

The CDR3 DNA follows: TGTGCCAGCAGCTTGGACCTGACAGGGACTAGCACAGATACGCAGTATTTT. Translating it yields CASSLDLTGTSTDTQYF. The V call is TRBV13, the J call TRBJ2-3; D possibly corresponds to TRBD1 (7 bases). Trimming shortened V by 3 bases and J by 0 bases, and 16 bases separated the two germline ends. The CDR3 runs 17 residues. Germline-derived CDR1 and CDR2 are PRHDT and FYEKMQ (reference sequence). The variable domain in full, with the rest retrieved from reference TRBV13 and TRBJ2-3, is AAGVIQSPRHLIKEKRETATLKCYPIPRHDTVYWYQQGPGQDPQFLISFYEKMQSDKGSIPDRFSAQQFSDYHSELNMSSLELGDSALYFCASSLDLTGTSTDTQYFGPGTRLTVL.

J is TRBJ1-4 and V is TRBV19, with D perhaps matching TRBD1 (6 bases). V was trimmed by 2 bases and J by 3 bases, leaving 10 bases between them. This CDR3 region has 15 residues. Germline CDR1 LNHDA, CDR2 SQIVND (reference sequence). The CDR3 reads CASSILGAANEKLFF. The CDR3 coding sequence is TGTGCCAGTAGTATACTGGGGGCGGCTAATGAAAAACTGTTTTTT.

V usage is TRBV7-8 and J usage is TRBJ2-3; 16 bases fit TRBD2. The V gene's germline CDR1 is SGHVS and CDR2 FQNEAQ. This CDR3 spans 17 amino acids. The trim removed 5 bases at V and 3 bases at J, leaving 5 bases unmatched. CDR3 sequence (DNA): TGTGCCAGCAGCACGGGACTAGCGGGGGGGGCTACAGATACGCAGTATTTT. Amino acids: CASSTGLAGGATDTQYF. Complete variable domain (other parts from reference TRBV7-8 and TRBJ2-3): GAGVSQSPRYKVAKRGQDVALRCDPISGHVSLFWYQQALGQGPEFLTYFQNEAQLDKSGLPSDRFFAERPEGSVSTLKIQRTQQEDSAVYLCASSTGLAGGATDTQYFGPGTRLTVL.

This clone was seen many times. This chain joins TRBV5-1 and TRBJ2-3; 9 bases are shared with TRBD1. Per germline, CDR1 SGHRS and CDR2 YFSETQ. CDR3 size: 15 residues. J gave up 6 bases and V 0 bases, and 5 bases lay outside the gene matches. CDR3 DNA sequence: TGCGCCAGCAGCTTGGACAGGGGGCGTGTGGATACGCAGTATTTT. This codes for CASSLDRGRVDTQYF.

The rearrangement joins TRBV4-1 to TRBJ2-1; D is ambiguous. This CDR3 spans 13 amino acids. The V end lost 1 base, the J end lost 9 bases, and 10 bases lay between the germline ends. Germline lookup yields CDR1 MGHRA and CDR2 YSYEKL. CDR3 sequence (DNA): TGCGCCAGCAGCCAAGTCATCAGGTCTGAGCAGTTCTTC. It specifies CASSQVIRSEQFF.

This chain connects TRBV7-3 to TRBJ2-2; perhaps TRBD1 as D (5 bases). Trimming removed 2 bases from V and 3 bases from J, with 7 bases in between. Germline-derived CDR1 and CDR2 are SGHTA and FQGTGA. The CDR3 loop spans 14 amino acids. This CDR3 is CASSLSGHTGELFF. Here the CDR3 DNA reads TGTGCCAGCAGCTTATCAGGGCACACCGGGGAGCTGTTTTTT.

The V gene is TRBV5-4, the J gene TRBJ2-7, with 9 positions matching TRBD1. Per germline, CDR1 SGHNT and CDR2 YYREEE (reference sequence). J lost 2 bases, V lost 1 base, and 1 base had no gene match. CDR3 length equals 14 residues. The DNA of the CDR3 is TGTGCCAGCAGCTTGTGGACAGGGGCCTACGAGCAGTACTTC. Its protein product is CASSLWTGAYEQYF.